This T cell receptor beta chain was identified in a study of shared clonotypes between healthy human individuals. Study findings and constraints: Naive CD4 clonotype sharing across several donors was around 5%. The genetic and exposure-history diversity represented was limited by few donors.

DNA at 200 ng, some 31,000 T cell genomes, went into sorted-subset replicate PCRs. How the authors handled the data: With immunoSEQ giving junction-only sequences and no quality scores, filtering differed. The method was immunoSEQ multiplex PCR; TCRdb's version includes in-frame clones alone and lacks a portion of them. V and J calls and clone size are as listed in that table; D and trimming were resolved from the DNA. The sample lists over 850,000 clones, 75% to 85% occurring once. The V gene's germline CDR1 is SGDLS and CDR2 YYNGEE. The CDR3 runs to 14 residues. Trimming left V 3 bases short and J 0 bases short, with 7 bases between. Only a few counts were recorded for this clone. Its target is not known.

This TCR came from a man between 18 and 29 years old in good health. Some clones in this sample may be carry-over from other donors' samples. The specimen sequenced was memory CD4+ T cells from PBMCs. As for subset: CD45RA-negative fraction. V gene TRBV9 combines with J gene TRBJ1-5; no definite D call. Written as DNA, the CDR3 is TGTGCCAGCAGCGCCGGAAGTAGCAATCAGCCCCAGCATTTT. It yields the protein CASSAGSSNQPQHF.